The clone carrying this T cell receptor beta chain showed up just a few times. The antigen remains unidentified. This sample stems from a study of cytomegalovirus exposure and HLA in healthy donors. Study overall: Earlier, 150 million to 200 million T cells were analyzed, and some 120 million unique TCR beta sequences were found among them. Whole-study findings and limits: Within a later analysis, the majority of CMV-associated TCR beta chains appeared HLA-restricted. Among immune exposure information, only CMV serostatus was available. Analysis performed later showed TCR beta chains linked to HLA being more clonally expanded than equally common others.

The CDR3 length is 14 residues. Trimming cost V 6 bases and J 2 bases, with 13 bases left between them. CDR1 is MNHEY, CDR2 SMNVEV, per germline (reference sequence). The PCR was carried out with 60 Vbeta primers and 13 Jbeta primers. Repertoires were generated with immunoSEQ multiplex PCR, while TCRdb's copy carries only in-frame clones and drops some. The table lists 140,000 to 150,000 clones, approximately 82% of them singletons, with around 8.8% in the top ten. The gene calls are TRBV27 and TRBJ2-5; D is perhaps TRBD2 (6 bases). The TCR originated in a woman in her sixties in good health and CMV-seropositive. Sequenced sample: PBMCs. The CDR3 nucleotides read TGTGCCAGCAGAAACGAGGGAGGTCAAGAGACCCAGTACTTC. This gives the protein CASRNEGGQETQYF.